A single sample gave rise to the 32 T cell receptor beta chains below, sequenced in a study of blood T cell repertoires in COVID-19. Sequencing was performed with immunoSEQ multiplex PCR; in TCRdb, only in-frame clones are kept and a portion is missing. In the table there are over 90,000 clones, over 75% of which are singletons. The sequenced sample was peripheral blood. Every receptor here comes from a human donor in a cohort sampled during active COVID-19.

This sequence joins TRBV6-4 and TRBJ2-1; 11 bases align to TRBD2. This CDR3 comprises 14 residues. Germline CDR1 MRHNA, CDR2 SNTAGT. J gave up 6 bases and V 2 bases, and 0 bases lay outside the gene matches. The CDR3 DNA follows: TGTGCCAGCAGTGACGGACTAGCGGGCAATGAGCAGTTCTTC. As protein: CASSDGLAGNEQFF.

The rearrangement joins TRBV27 to TRBJ1-1; 9 bases fit TRBD1. The trim removed 0 bases at V and 7 bases at J, leaving 3 bases unmatched. Germline loops: CDR1 MNHEY, CDR2 SMNVEV (reference sequence). CDR3 length equals 14 residues. CDR3 nucleotide sequence: TGTGCCAGCAGTTTATCGGAGGACAGGGGTGAAGCTTTCTTT. The encoded protein is CASSLSEDRGEAFF.

V usage is TRBV24-1 and J usage is TRBJ2-1; 9 bases fit TRBD1. Germline values: CDR1 KGHDR, CDR2 SFDVKD. This CDR3 region has 13 residues. V lost 8 bases, J lost 7 bases, and 5 bases stayed unmatched. The CDR3 DNA reads TGTGCCACCAAAGACAGGGGGTGGAATGAGCAGTTCTTC. Protein: CATKDRGWNEQFF.

The chain links TRBV7-8 to TRBJ1-6; unclear D gene. V was clipped by 7 bases and J by 7 bases, with 23 bases between them. The CDR3 consists of 17 residues. Looked up from germline, CDR1 is SGHVS and CDR2 is FQNEAQ. CDR3 sequence (DNA): TGTGCCAGCAAACCTTCGGAGCCCATATACGGCAATTCACCCCTCCACTTT. It specifies CASKPSEPIYGNSPLHF.

J is TRBJ2-7 and V is TRBV15, with TRBD1 identical over 8 bases. The CDR3 is made up of 14 amino acids. V lost 8 bases and J lost 3; bases outside the gene matches: 9. Per germline, CDR1 LNHNV and CDR2 YYDKDF (reference sequence). The chain's CDR3 is CATGSGTGVYEQYF. The CDR3 nucleotides read TGTGCCACCGGAAGTGGGACAGGTGTCTACGAGCAGTACTTC.

The chain joins TRBV11-2 to TRBJ2-4; TRBD1 matches at 8 bases. Germline V CDR1 and CDR2: SGHAT, FQNNGV. Trimming took 6 bases from V and 4 from J; bases not matched to a gene: 8. The CDR3 is made up of 15 amino acids. This chain's CDR3 is CASSLLGDRKNIQYF. The CDR3 DNA reads TGTGCCAGCAGTCTCCTAGGGGACAGGAAAAACATTCAGTACTTC.

This chain links TRBV28 with TRBJ2-5; 8 nucleotides align to TRBD1. Germline CDR1 and CDR2: MDHEN and SYDVKM. V shed 6 bases and J 9 bases; nucleotides not matched to a gene: 12. The CDR3 runs to 14 residues. The CDR3 DNA reads TGTGCCAGCAGGACAAATCACAGGGGGTTGGCCCAGTACTTC. Translating gives CASRTNHRGLAQYF.

The chain recombines TRBV19 with TRBJ2-7; a weak D match, TRBD1 (7 bases). CDR3 length: 15 amino acids. V was trimmed by 2 bases and J by 1 base, leaving 12 bases between them. Germline-derived CDR1 and CDR2 are LNHDA and SQIVND (reference sequence). The CDR3 sequence: CASSIRQGGSYEQYF. CDR3 nucleotide sequence: TGTGCCAGTAGTATACGCCAGGGGGGATCCTACGAGCAGTACTTC.

This sequence joins TRBV27 and TRBJ2-7; a weak D match, TRBD1 (5 bases). The V end was cut by 6 bases, the J end by 4 bases, with 22 bases between. The CDR3 contains 16 residues. CDR1 MNHEY and CDR2 SMNVEV come from the germline V gene (reference sequence). CDR3 in amino acids: CASSKSLGQGKYEQYF. CDR3 nucleotides: TGTGCCAGCAGCAAGAGCCTCGGGCAGGGAAAGTACGAGCAGTACTTC.

The chain is built from TRBV2 and TRBJ1-3, with 8 bases identical to TRBD1. CDR1 is SNHLY, CDR2 FYNNEI, per germline. V dropped 6 bases and J dropped 8; count of bases not matched to a gene: 6. The CDR3 spans 13 residues. The CDR3 sequence: CASRADRADTIYF. The DNA for the CDR3 is TGTGCCAGCAGGGCGGACAGGGCGGACACCATATATTTT.

The rearrangement links TRBV5-1 to TRBJ1-5, with a tentative D call TRBD1 (6 bases). Germline V CDR1 and CDR2: SGHRS, YFSETQ. V was cut by 2 bases and J by 5 bases, with 14 bases left in between. There are 15 residues in the CDR3. CDR3 protein: CASSFWGGVDQPQHF. CDR3 sequence (DNA): TGCGCCAGCAGCTTTTGGGGGGGCGTGGATCAGCCCCAGCATTTT.

This rearrangement joins TRBV13 to TRBJ2-3; TRBD1 might be the D (6 bases). The CDR3 runs to 14 residues. CDR1 and CDR2 (germline): PRHDT, FYEKMQ (reference sequence). Trimming left V 5 bases short and J 5 bases short, with 14 bases between. CDR3 amino acids: CASSPTDRGDTQYF. The CDR3 DNA sequence: TGTGCCAGCAGCCCGACGGACAGAGGAGATACGCAGTATTTT.

The rearrangement links TRBV28 to TRBJ2-7; D remains unclear. V shed 4 bases and J shed 2 bases, with 6 bases lying between them. From germline, CDR1 is MDHEN and CDR2 SYDVKM. The CDR3 extends over 12 amino acids. The CDR3 reads CASSSSAYEQYF. As DNA, the CDR3 is TGTGCCAGCAGTTCCTCGGCCTACGAGCAGTACTTC. The variable domain in full, with the rest retrieved from reference TRBV28 and TRBJ2-7, is DVKVTQSSRYLVKRTGEKVFLECVQDMDHENMFWYRQDPGLGLRLIYFSYDVKMKEKGDIPEGYSVSREKKERFSLILESASTNQTSMYLCASSSSAYEQYFGPGTRLTVT.

The genes are TRBV28 and TRBJ2-3, with 12 bases that match TRBD2. V lost 2 bases and J lost 1; bases outside the gene matches: 1. CDR3 length: 16 amino acids. Germline V gives CDR1 MDHEN, CDR2 SYDVKM. The CDR3 region is CASSLLAGGGTDTQYF. The CDR3 DNA follows: TGTGCCAGCAGTTTACTAGCGGGGGGGGGCACAGATACGCAGTATTTT.

The chain joins TRBV12-3 or TRBV12-4 to TRBJ2-7; no reliable D call. The CDR3 spans 12 residues. V lost 5 bases, J lost 12 bases, and 17 bases lay in between. The CDR3 bases are TGTGCCAGCAGTCGAGTGACAAATCCCCCGTACTTC. Its translation is CASSRVTNPPYF.

CDR3 bases: TGTGCCAGCAGCTTAGATCCGGGACAGGGAGGAAACACCATATATTTT. It encodes CASSLDPGQGGNTIYF. This sequence joins TRBV7-8 and TRBJ1-3; 9 positions match TRBD1. Germline V CDR1 and CDR2: SGHVS, FQNEAQ. This CDR3 contains 16 residues. The junction had 5 bases not matched to a gene; V was cut back by 1 base and J by 4 bases.

The chain carries TRBV9 and TRBJ2-2; TRBD2 agrees at 7 bases. Germline lookup yields CDR1 SGDLS and CDR2 YYNGEE. The CDR3 runs to 14 residues. V shed 2 bases, J shed 3 bases, and the junction held 1 base outside the gene matches. The CDR3: CASSVLADTGELFF. CDR3 in DNA: TGTGCCAGCAGCGTGCTAGCGGACACCGGGGAGCTGTTTTTT.

This rearrangement joins TRBV29-1 to TRBJ2-1; TRBD1 matches 8 bases. The CDR3 covers 16 residues. The V and J ends lost 7 bases and 7 bases, in that order; junction bases with no gene match: 18. The V gene's germline CDR1 is SQVTM and CDR2 ANQGSEA. In DNA, the CDR3 is TGCAGCGCTGGACAGGGCAACGGGGGAGTCTGGAATGAGCAGTTCTTC. This gives the protein CSAGQGNGGVWNEQFF.

V is TRBV27 and J is TRBJ2-3; TRBD2 matches 9 bases. Germline V lookup: CDR1 MNHEY, CDR2 SMNVEV (reference sequence). CDR3 length: 15 residues. With 5 bases clipped from V and 6 bases from J, the junction kept 9 bases outside the gene matches. This CDR3 is CASSPPRGGWDTQYF. The CDR3 DNA follows: TGTGCCAGCAGTCCGCCGCGGGGGGGATGGGATACGCAGTATTTT.

The rearrangement joins TRBV7-9 to TRBJ2-7, with D unresolved. From germline, CDR1 is SEHNR and CDR2 FQNEAQ (reference sequence). The V gene lost 1 base and the J gene lost 3 bases, with 4 bases spanning the gap. The CDR3 loop spans 12 amino acids. CDR3 DNA sequence: TGTGCCAGCAGCTTAGATAACTACGAGCAGTACTTC. This translates into CASSLDNYEQYF.

CDR3 sequence reads: CASSPPVGQGEQFF. CDR3 sequence (DNA): TGTGCCAGCTCACCACCCGTAGGACAGGGTGAGCAGTTCTTC. V gene TRBV18 combines with J gene TRBJ2-1, with 8 nucleotides matching TRBD1. Losses at the gene ends were 0 bases for V and 9 bases for J; bases not matched to a gene: 4. Germline V gene data show CDR1 as KGHSH and CDR2 as LQKENI. The CDR3 extends over 14 amino acids.

In this sample, this clone turned up once. The chain combines TRBV19 with TRBJ1-2; 7 bases match TRBD1. The germline CDR1 and CDR2 sequences are LNHDA and SQIVND (reference sequence). With V trimmed by 7 bases and J by 3 bases, 8 bases remained unmatched. The CDR3 is made up of 14 amino acids. CDR3 sequence (DNA): TGTGCCAGTACCCACCGGGACAGTTACTATGGCTACACCTTC. Its protein product is CASTHRDSYYGYTF.

This chain joins TRBV14 and TRBJ2-3; D gene uncertain. The CDR3 has 14 residues. V gave up 0 bases and J gave up 4 bases, with 8 bases separating them. CDR1 is SGHDN and CDR2 is FVKESK in the germline V gene. For the CDR3, the DNA is TGTGCCAGCAGCCAAGATCCGGGTGCAGATACGCAGTATTTT. Protein: CASSQDPGADTQYF.

The rearrangement uses TRBV29-1 and TRBJ1-2; 8 bases line up with TRBD1. The germline V gene encodes CDR1 SQVTM and CDR2 ANQGSEA. V lost 8 bases and J lost 0; bases outside the gene matches: 5. The CDR3 length is 13 residues. The CDR3 bases are TGCAGCCTACGACAGGGGCCTAACTATGGCTACACCTTC. Its translation is CSLRQGPNYGYTF.

The table lists this clone with a count of one. The chain carries TRBV6-6 and TRBJ2-3, with 9 bases lining up with TRBD1. V shed 8 bases and J 6 bases; nucleotides not matched to a gene: 15. The CDR3 has 16 residues. Germline V gene lookup returns CDR1 MNHNY and CDR2 SVGAGI (reference sequence). The CDR3 reads CASGTGYFIVADTQYF. The CDR3 DNA sequence: TGTGCCAGCGGGACAGGGTATTTTATCGTGGCGGATACGCAGTATTTT.

This chain uses TRBV19 with TRBJ1-1, with a possible D match to TRBD1 (6 bases). Trimming removed 7 bases at V and 4 bases at J, with 13 bases between. The length of the CDR3 is 13 residues. Germline V gene data show CDR1 as LNHDA and CDR2 as SQIVND (reference sequence). CDR3 coding DNA: TGTGCCAGTACCCAAGGGGGGGGCACTGAAGCTTTCTTT. Translating it yields CASTQGGGTEAFF.

The genes are TRBV11-2 and TRBJ2-6; weak D call: TRBD1 (5 bases). V was shortened by 1 base and J by 2 bases, with 12 bases between the two germline ends. The CDR3 runs to 17 residues. Germline CDR1 is SGHAT and CDR2 is FQNNGV. The CDR3 is CASSLGPGIAGANVLTF. CDR3 bases: TGTGCCAGCAGCTTAGGGCCAGGGATCGCTGGGGCCAACGTCCTGACTTTC.

This chain links TRBV2 with TRBJ1-6; the match to TRBD1 covers 7 bases. V dropped 4 bases and J dropped 1; count of bases not matched to a gene: 1. CDR1 and CDR2 from the germline V gene are SNHLY and FYNNEI. The CDR3 extends over 15 amino acids. CDR3 DNA sequence: TGTGCCAGCAGTGGGACAGGATCCTATAATTCACCCCTCCACTTT. Translation gives CASSGTGSYNSPLHF.

The CDR3 is CASGQDRVGRNEQFF. The CDR3 DNA reads as TGTGCCAGCGGACAGGACAGGGTCGGAAGGAATGAGCAGTTCTTC. This rearrangement joins TRBV2 to TRBJ2-1; 8 bases line up with TRBD1. J lost 7 bases, V lost 8 bases, and 13 bases had no gene match. The CDR3 is 15 amino acids. From germline, CDR1 is SNHLY and CDR2 FYNNEI.

This sequence joins TRBV27 and TRBJ2-2; 7 bases map to TRBD2. There are 16 residues in the CDR3. Trimming cost V 4 bases and J 3 bases; bases outside gene matches: 8. Germline CDR1 is MNHEY and CDR2 is SMNVEV (reference sequence). The CDR3 DNA reads TGTGCCAGCAGTTGGGGGGGTTCGGGGTACACCGGGGAGCTGTTTTTT. Residues: CASSWGGSGYTGELFF.

This clone was counted a single time. The rearrangement joins TRBV6-5 to TRBJ2-1; possible D gene TRBD1, 5 bases. Germline CDR1 is MNHEY and CDR2 is SVGAGI. V was shortened by 6 bases and J by 6 bases, with 15 bases between the two germline ends. This CDR3 is 14 amino acids long. The CDR3 protein is CASRHSLGRNEQFF. The CDR3, as DNA: TGTGCCAGCAGACATTCGTTGGGGCGCAATGAGCAGTTCTTC.

The chain recombines TRBV3-1 (or the pseudogene TRBV3-2) with TRBJ2-1; 7 positions match TRBD2. After removal of 5 bases from V and 3 bases from J, the junction contained 10 bases not matched to a gene. Germline V gives CDR1 LGHDT, CDR2 YNNKEL (reference sequence). This CDR3 comprises 16 residues. The CDR3: CASSTLGLADYNEQFF. The CDR3 DNA follows: TGTGCCAGCAGCACCCTCGGGCTAGCGGACTACAATGAGCAGTTCTTC.